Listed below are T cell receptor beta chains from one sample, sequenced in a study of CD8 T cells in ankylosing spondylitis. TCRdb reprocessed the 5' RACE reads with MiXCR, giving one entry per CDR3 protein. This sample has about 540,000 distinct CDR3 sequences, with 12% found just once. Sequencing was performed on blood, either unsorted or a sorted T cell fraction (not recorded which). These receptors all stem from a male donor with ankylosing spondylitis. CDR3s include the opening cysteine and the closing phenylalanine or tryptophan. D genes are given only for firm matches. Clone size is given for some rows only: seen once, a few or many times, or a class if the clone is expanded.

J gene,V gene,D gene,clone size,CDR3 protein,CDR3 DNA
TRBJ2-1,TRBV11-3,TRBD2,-,CASSFGLAGTEQFF,TGTGCCAGCAGCTTTGGACTAGCGGGAACTGAGCAGTTCTTC
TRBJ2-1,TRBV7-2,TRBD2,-,CASSSPGLGTEQFF,TGTGCCAGCAGCTCACCGGGACTAGGAACTGAGCAGTTCTTC
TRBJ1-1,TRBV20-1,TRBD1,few,CSASDSGQGLWTEAFF,TGCAGTGCTAGTGACTCGGGACAGGGCCTATGGACTGAAGCTTTCTTT
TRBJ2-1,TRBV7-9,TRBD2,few,CASSLVVLAGGDEQFF,TGTGCCAGCAGCTTAGTTGTCCTAGCGGGAGGCGATGAGCAGTTCTTC
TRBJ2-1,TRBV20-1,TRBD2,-,CSAKELAGRNEQFF,TGCAGTGCTAAAGAACTAGCGGGAAGGAATGAGCAGTTCTTC
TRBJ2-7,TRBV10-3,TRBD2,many,CAISEPGLAGHYEQYF,TGTGCCATCAGTGAGCCGGGACTAGCGGGACACTACGAGCAGTACTTC
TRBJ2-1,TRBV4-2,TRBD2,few,CASSQDLGSGRYNEQFF,TGTGCCAGCAGCCAAGATCTTGGTAGCGGGAGGTACAATGAGCAGTTCTTC
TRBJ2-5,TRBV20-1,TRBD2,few,CSAKGGRANQETQYF,TGCAGTGCTAAAGGCGGGAGAGCCAACCAAGAGACCCAGTACTTC
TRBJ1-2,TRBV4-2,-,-,CASSQDGGFEGYTF,TGTGCCAGCAGCCAAGATGGAGGGTTTGAGGGCTACACCTTC
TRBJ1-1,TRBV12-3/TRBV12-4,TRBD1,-,CASSFLGQGARTEAFF,TGTGCCAGCAGTTTTTTGGGACAGGGGGCGCGGACTGAAGCTTTCTTT
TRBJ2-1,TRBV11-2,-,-,CASSSIGGWSSYNEQFF,TGTGCCAGCAGCTCCATAGGCGGCTGGAGCTCCTACAATGAGCAGTTCTTC
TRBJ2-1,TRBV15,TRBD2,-,CATSRSPLSGRAYNEQFF,TGTGCCACCAGCAGGAGTCCTCTAAGCGGGAGGGCTTACAATGAGCAGTTCTTC
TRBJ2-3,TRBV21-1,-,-,CASSKVNWDRVKTQYF,TGTGCCAGCAGCAAAGTGAACTGGGACCGAGTCAAAACGCAGTATTTT
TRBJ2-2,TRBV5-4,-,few,CASSKRGYTGELFF,TGTGCCAGCAGCAAACGAGGATACACCGGGGAGCTGTTTTTT
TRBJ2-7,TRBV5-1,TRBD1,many,CASSLNLAGTGVREQYF,TGCGCCAGCAGCTTGAACTTGGCCGGGACAGGGGTTCGGGAGCAGTACTTC
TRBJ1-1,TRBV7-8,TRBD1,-,CASSPGGRTGDTEAFF,TGTGCCAGCAGCCCAGGCGGGCGGACAGGCGACACTGAAGCTTTCTTT
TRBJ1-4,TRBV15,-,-,CATSRDPGSATNEKLFF,TGTGCCACCAGCAGAGATCCAGGGTCGGCAACTAATGAAAAACTGTTTTTT
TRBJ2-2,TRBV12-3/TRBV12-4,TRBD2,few,CASSFLSGSYGGELFF,TGTGCCAGCAGTTTCCTTAGCGGGAGTTACGGCGGGGAGCTGTTTTTT
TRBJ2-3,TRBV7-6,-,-,CASTELVTDTQYF,TGTGCCAGCACGGAGCTCGTCACAGATACGCAGTATTTT
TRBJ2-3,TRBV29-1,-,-,CSVEAKGETDTQYF,TGCAGCGTTGAAGCTAAGGGCGAGACAGATACGCAGTATTTT
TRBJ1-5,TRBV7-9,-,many,CASSLDGFNQPQHF,TGTGCCAGCAGCTTAGACGGCTTTAATCAGCCCCAGCATTTT
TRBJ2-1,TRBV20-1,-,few,CSAPGGGVRAREEQFF,TGCAGTGCCCCTGGAGGGGGGGTACGGGCAAGGGAGGAGCAGTTCTTC
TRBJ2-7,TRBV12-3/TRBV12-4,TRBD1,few,CASGLDRGVYEQYF,TGTGCCAGCGGATTGGACAGGGGGGTTTACGAGCAGTACTTC
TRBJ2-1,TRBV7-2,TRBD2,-,CASGRTSRNEQFF,TGTGCCAGCGGGAGGACTAGCCGGAATGAGCAGTTCTTC
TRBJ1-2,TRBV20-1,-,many,CSASGGPYGYTF,TGCAGTGCTAGCGGGGGCCCCTATGGCTACACCTTC
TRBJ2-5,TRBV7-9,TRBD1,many,CASSRSPGGGETQYF,TGTGCCAGCAGCCGTAGTCCAGGGGGTGGAGAGACCCAGTACTTC
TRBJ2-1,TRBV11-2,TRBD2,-,CASSLDRLAGVNEQFF,TGTGCCAGCAGCTTAGATCGGCTAGCGGGGGTGAATGAGCAGTTCTTC
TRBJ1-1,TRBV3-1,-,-,CASGIGGVTEAFF,TGTGCCAGCGGAATAGGGGGTGTCACTGAAGCTTTCTTT
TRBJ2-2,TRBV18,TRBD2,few,CASSLSGRSITGELFF,TGTGCCAGCTCCCTTAGCGGGAGGTCGATCACCGGGGAGCTGTTTTTT
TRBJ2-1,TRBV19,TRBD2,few,CASSILAGGPENEQFF,TGTGCCAGTAGTATACTGGCGGGAGGGCCAGAGAATGAGCAGTTCTTC
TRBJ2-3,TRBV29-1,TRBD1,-,CSVDRGRGTDTQYF,TGCAGCGTTGACAGGGGCAGGGGGACAGATACGCAGTATTTT
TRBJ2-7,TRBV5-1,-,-,CASSLGHAAYEQYF,TGCGCCAGCAGCTTGGGACACGCAGCCTACGAGCAGTACTTC
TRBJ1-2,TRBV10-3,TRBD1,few,CAISEGQGNYGYTF,TGTGCCATCAGTGAGGGACAGGGGAACTATGGCTACACCTTC
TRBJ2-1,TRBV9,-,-,CASSGPARGGMSYNEQFF,TGTGCCAGCAGCGGCCCGGCGAGGGGGGGGATGTCCTACAATGAGCAGTTCTTC
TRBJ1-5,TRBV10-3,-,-,CAISEDGSNQPQHF,TGTGCCATCAGTGAGGACGGTAGCAATCAGCCCCAGCATTTT
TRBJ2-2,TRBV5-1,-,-,CASRDRENTGELFF,TGCGCCAGCAGAGACCGGGAGAACACCGGGGAGCTGTTTTTT